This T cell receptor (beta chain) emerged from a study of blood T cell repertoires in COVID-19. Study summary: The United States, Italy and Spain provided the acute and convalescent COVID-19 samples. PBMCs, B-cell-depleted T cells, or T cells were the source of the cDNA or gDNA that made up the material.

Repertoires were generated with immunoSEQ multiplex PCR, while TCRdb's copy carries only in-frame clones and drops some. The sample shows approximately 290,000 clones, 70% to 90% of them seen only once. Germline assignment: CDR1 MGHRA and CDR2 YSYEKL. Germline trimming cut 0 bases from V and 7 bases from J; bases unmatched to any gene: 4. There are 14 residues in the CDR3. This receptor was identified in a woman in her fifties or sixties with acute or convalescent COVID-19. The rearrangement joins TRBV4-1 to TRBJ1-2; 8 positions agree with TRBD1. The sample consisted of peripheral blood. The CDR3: CASSQEGRGLGYTF. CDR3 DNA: TGCGCCAGCAGCCAAGAGGGCAGGGGGCTTGGCTACACCTTC.